This T cell receptor beta chain derives from a study of blood T cell repertoires in COVID-19. Sequencing used immunoSEQ multiplex PCR; TCRdb keeps in-frame clones, though not all of them. The table records almost 400,000 clones, about nine tenths of them present only once. Trimming took 4 bases from V and 2 from J; bases not matched to a gene: 13. The CDR3 has 18 residues. The germline V gene has CDR1 PRHDT and CDR2 FYEKMQ (reference sequence). Those who participated ranged in age from roughly 18 to 90 years and resided in about two dozen US areas. Categorization into cohorts depended on clinical history that participants reported. Either two negative PCRs, clearance, or symptom resolution qualified Cohort 3 donors as recovered.

The chain couples TRBV13 to TRBJ2-1; the match to TRBD2 covers 8 bases. Sequenced sample: PBMCs or T cells enriched from blood (not recorded which). The origin of this receptor is a woman in her 30s who had recovered from COVID-19. The CDR3 loop reads CASSSGGASEHPYNEQFF. The CDR3 nucleotides are TGTGCCAGCAGCTCGGGGGGGGCTAGCGAGCATCCCTACAATGAGCAGTTCTTC. Drawing the rest from reference TRBV13 and TRBJ2-1, the complete variable domain is AAGVIQSPRHLIKEKRETATLKCYPIPRHDTVYWYQQGPGQDPQFLISFYEKMQSDKGSIPDRFSAQQFSDYHSELNMSSLELGDSALYFCASSSGGASEHPYNEQFFGPGTRLTVL.